This record covers a single T cell receptor (beta chain). Other DNA sequences from this sample encode an identical CDR3 as well. V was pared by 6 bases and J by 3 bases, with 3 bases of the junction left unmatched. The CDR3 spans 14 residues. Germline V gene lookup returns CDR1 WSHSY and CDR2 SAAADI. It was CD45RO-negative cells, positively selected for CCR7, that made up naive CD8 cells, with terminally differentiated effector memory CD45RA+ cells excluded. Per the original data handling: ImmunoSEQ yielded junction-only sequences lacking quality scores, so filtering differed. Clones were read by immunoSEQ multiplex PCR, and TCRdb kept only the in-frame ones, dropping some. That table furnishes V, J and clone size, whereas the DNA furnished D and trimming. The data contain millions of clones, roughly 91% of them singletons. This entry belongs to a study of shared clonotypes between healthy human individuals.

The chain couples TRBV10-2 to TRBJ1-5; TRBD1 agrees at 9 bases. Sequenced material: naive CD8+ T cells from PBMCs. This sequence originates from a man between 18 and 29 years old in good health. Some clones in this sample may be carry-over from other donors' samples. The chain's CDR3 is CASRDRGLNQPQHF. For the CDR3, the DNA is TGCGCCAGCAGGGACAGGGGACTCAATCAGCCCCAGCATTTT.